Presented here are 3 T cell receptor beta chains from one specimen sequenced in a study of regulatory T cells in long-lasting Graves disease. Described time point: newly diagnosed GD, antithyroid drugs for less than 3 months. The TCR library was made from RNA extracted from PBMCs. Arm-PCR of CDR3 regions with iRepertoire HTBI primers generated TCR beta libraries. TCRdb re-derived calls from the multiplex PCR reads in MiXCR, one entry per CDR3 protein. The table shows 450,000 to 600,000 distinct CDR3 sequences, with around 15% occurring only once. These data also featured in a second study, about T cells in Graves' hyperthyroidism and ophthalmopathy.

Material: peripheral blood mononuclear cells (PBMCs), obtained at new diagnosis, from a patient treated with antithyroid drugs. The origin of the receptors is a man aged 40-49 years with Graves disease.

The sample holds many counts of this clonotype. The rearrangement uses TRBV3-1 and TRBJ1-3; D may be TRBD1 (5 bases). V lost 4 bases to trimming and J lost 5 bases, with 12 bases between them. The CDR3 sequence is 14 residues long. Germline assignment: CDR1 LGHDT and CDR2 YNNKEL (reference sequence). CDR3 residues: CASSLTAGRNTIYF. DNA of the CDR3: TGTGCCAGCAGCCTCACGGCGGGGCGAAACACCATATATTTT.

This clonotype was detected ten times or more. J is TRBJ1-2 and V is TRBV6-1, with unresolved D. Trimming stripped 2 bases from V and 7 bases from J, with 17 bases between. Per the germline V gene, CDR1 is MNHNS and CDR2 is SASEGT. The CDR3 extends over 15 amino acids. In nucleotides, the CDR3 is TGTGCCAGCAGTGAATTTACCGTGGGCGGAAGTGGCTACACCTTC. It is translated as CASSEFTVGGSGYTF.

The CDR3 loop is CASSTWLAGVHNEQFF. The CDR3 nucleotides read TGTGCCAGCAGTACCTGGCTAGCGGGAGTCCACAATGAGCAGTTCTTC. The chain is built from TRBV27 and TRBJ2-1; 10 nucleotides match TRBD2. Germline V gene sequence: CDR1 MNHEY, CDR2 SMNVEV (reference sequence). V shed 5 bases and J 5 bases; nucleotides not matched to a gene: 9. CDR3 length: 16 amino acids.